Below are 32 T cell receptor beta chains sequenced from a single sample in a study of tumor-infiltrating lymphocytes in localized non-small cell lung cancer. The table came from immunoSEQ multiplex PCR; TCRdb's copy has only in-frame clones and leaves some out. Of around 7,700 clones listed, approximately 71% are singletons. Input material: lung tumor tissue. These receptor sequences come from a human donor with non-small cell lung cancer.

The chain has TRBV9 and TRBJ1-6; D perhaps matches TRBD1 (5 bases). Per the germline V gene, CDR1 is SGDLS and CDR2 is YYNGEE. V dropped 4 bases and J dropped 8 bases, with 13 bases sitting between them. CDR3 length equals 14 residues. The CDR3 is CASSFGTADSPLHF. CDR3 in DNA: TGTGCCAGCAGCTTTGGGACGGCAGATTCACCCCTCCACTTT.

J is TRBJ1-3 and V is TRBV7-3, with D possibly TRBD1 on 6 matching bases. This CDR3 is 17 amino acids long. Germline V gene sequence: CDR1 SGHTA, CDR2 FQGTGA. The V gene lost 5 bases and the J gene lost 3 bases, with 20 bases spanning the gap. The CDR3 DNA reads TGTGCCAGCAGCCCATCCCCCACAGGGTTAGGTGGAAACACCATATATTTT. It translates to CASSPSPTGLGGNTIYF.

This chain joins TRBV2 and TRBJ2-3; D call uncertain. The V end lost 2 bases, the J end lost 2 bases, and 8 bases lay between the germline ends. Germline V gene sequence: CDR1 SNHLY, CDR2 FYNNEI. The CDR3 is 14 residues long. The CDR3 DNA sequence: TGTGCCAGCAGTGAAAGAACAGCCACAGATACGCAGTATTTT. This gives the protein CASSERTATDTQYF.

This chain uses TRBV27 with TRBJ2-2; no reliable D call. The length of the CDR3 is 13 residues. With 2 bases removed from V and 2 bases from J, the gap between germline ends came to 3 bases. In germline, CDR1 is MNHEY, CDR2 SMNVEV (reference sequence). The CDR3 loop is CASSLDNTGELFF. The CDR3 DNA reads as TGTGCCAGCAGTTTAGATAACACCGGGGAGCTGTTTTTT.

V and J are TRBV6-1 and TRBJ2-7; D is unclear. V shed 0 bases and J shed 3 bases, with 6 bases lying between them. Germline V lookup: CDR1 MNHNS, CDR2 SASEGT. The CDR3 length is 13 residues. The chain's CDR3 is CASSEAVVYEQYF. CDR3 sequence (DNA): TGTGCCAGCAGTGAAGCGGTGGTCTACGAGCAGTACTTC.

V is TRBV13 and J is TRBJ1-5, with TRBD1 identical over 7 bases. The germline V gene has CDR1 PRHDT and CDR2 FYEKMQ (reference sequence). The CDR3 covers 12 residues. Trimming took 5 bases from V and 6 from J; bases not matched to a gene: 1. The CDR3 is CASSNRGQPQHF. CDR3 DNA sequence: TGTGCCAGCAGCAACAGGGGTCAGCCCCAGCATTTT.

The V and J genes are TRBV5-6 and TRBJ2-1; 9 nucleotides align to TRBD2. The length of the CDR3 is 15 residues. Germline CDR1 SGHDT, CDR2 YYEEEE. The V gene end was trimmed by 2 bases and the J gene end by 5 bases; junction bases not matched to a gene: 5. This CDR3 reads CASSLGAGGNNEQFF. The CDR3 bases are TGTGCCAGCAGCTTAGGAGCGGGGGGTAACAATGAGCAGTTCTTC.

The chain couples TRBV6-6 to TRBJ1-1, with D tentatively TRBD1 (5 bases). V shed 2 bases and J shed 1 base, with 8 bases lying between them. Germline V gene data show CDR1 as MNHNY and CDR2 as SVGAGI (reference sequence). This CDR3 has 14 residues. The CDR3 nucleotides are TGTGCCAGCAGTTACGGGGGTGCGAACACTGAAGCTTTCTTT. Translating it yields CASSYGGANTEAFF.

In nucleotides, the CDR3 is TGTGCCATCGGCGACGGACAGCTCAATCAGCCCCAGCATTTT. Translation: CAIGDGQLNQPQHF. J is TRBJ1-5 and V is TRBV10-3; D possibly corresponds to TRBD1 (6 bases). V lost 8 bases and J lost 3, with 14 bases in between. Germline loops: CDR1 ENHRY, CDR2 SYGVKD. The CDR3 has 14 amino acids.

The chain combines TRBV14 with TRBJ2-1; 9 bases line up with TRBD2. Germline lookup yields CDR1 SGHDN and CDR2 FVKESK. The junction had 2 bases not matched to a gene; V was cut back by 2 bases and J by 3 bases. This CDR3 has 15 residues. CDR3 DNA sequence: TGTGCCAGCAGCCAACTAGCGGGGAGCTACAATGAGCAGTTCTTC. As protein: CASSQLAGSYNEQFF.

J is TRBJ1-2 and V is TRBV9; D uncertain. With 0 bases removed from V and 4 bases from J, the gap between germline ends came to 7 bases. This CDR3 has 13 residues. CDR1 and CDR2 (germline): SGDLS, YYNGEE. The DNA for the CDR3 is TGTGCCAGCAGCGTAGATCGAAGCTATGGCTACACCTTC. This codes for CASSVDRSYGYTF. Looking up the rest from reference TRBV9 and TRBJ1-2 gives the full variable domain: DSGVTQTPKHLITATGQRVTLRCSPRSGDLSVYWYQQSLDQGLQFLIQYYNGEERAKGNILERFSAQQFPDLHSELNLSSLELGDSALYFCASSVDRSYGYTFGSGTRLTVV.

The gene calls are TRBV19 and TRBJ1-4, with TRBD1 as a possible D gene (5 bases). Trimming stripped 5 bases from V and 4 bases from J, with 8 bases between. The CDR3 totals 13 residues. Germline assignment: CDR1 LNHDA and CDR2 SQIVND (reference sequence). The CDR3 reads CASSSQVNEKLFF. Here the CDR3 DNA reads TGTGCCAGTAGTTCACAGGTTAATGAAAAACTGTTTTTT.

The chain links TRBV4-3 to TRBJ2-3, with 9 bases matching TRBD2. Germline V CDR1 and CDR2: LGHNA, YSLEER. This CDR3 region has 16 residues. Unmatched junction bases numbered 4, after V lost 0 bases and J lost 3 bases. The CDR3 reads CASSQDSLAGTDTQYF. Here the CDR3 DNA reads TGCGCCAGCAGCCAAGATAGTCTAGCGGGGACAGATACGCAGTATTTT.

This clone has just one count. The chain carries TRBV5-6 and TRBJ1-1; D is undetermined. The CDR3 contains 14 residues. The germline V and J ends were trimmed by 4 bases and 1 base, with 11 bases remaining between them. Germline V CDR1 and CDR2: SGHDT, YYEEEE. The CDR3 loop is CASSPRAGNTEAFF. The DNA of the CDR3 is TGTGCCAGCAGCCCCAGAGCCGGGAACACTGAAGCTTTCTTT.

The rearrangement uses TRBV30 and TRBJ2-7; 10 bases map to TRBD2. The germline CDR1 and CDR2 sequences are GTSNPN and SVGIG (reference sequence). V shed 3 bases, J shed 0 bases, and the junction held 5 bases outside the gene matches. The CDR3 has 15 amino acids. The CDR3 DNA reads TGTGCCTGGAGGCAGCGGGGGGGATTCTCCTACGAGCAGTACTTC. It translates to CAWRQRGGFSYEQYF.

The chain recombines TRBV5-1 with TRBJ2-5; 7 bases line up with TRBD1. Germline V lookup: CDR1 SGHRS, CDR2 YFSETQ. This CDR3 is built from 13 residues. The J segment lost 4 bases and the V segment lost 4 bases, leaving 4 bases of the junction unmatched. The DNA for the CDR3 is TGCGCCAGCAGCACCGGGACAGTAGAGACCCAGTACTTC. Protein sequence: CASSTGTVETQYF.

This clone has only a few counts. This chain connects TRBV9 to TRBJ2-7; D is possibly TRBD1 (6 bases). Germline CDR1 and CDR2: SGDLS and YYNGEE. The CDR3 is made up of 15 amino acids. The V end was cut by 0 bases, the J end by 2 bases, with 12 bases between. CDR3 bases: TGTGCCAGCAGCGTAGGCACAGGGCCCGCCTACGAGCAGTACTTC. It codes for CASSVGTGPAYEQYF.

The chain couples TRBV4-1 to TRBJ2-7; perhaps D is TRBD1 or TRBD2 (5 bases each). V lost 1 base to trimming and J lost 2 bases, with 12 bases between them. This CDR3 has 15 residues. Germline values: CDR1 MGHRA, CDR2 YSYEKL. The CDR3 DNA reads as TGCGCCAGCAGCCAAGGGGACCACTTCCCCTACGAGCAGTACTTC. Translating gives CASSQGDHFPYEQYF.

The rearrangement joins TRBV7-2 to TRBJ2-6; unclear D gene. Germline values: CDR1 SGHTA, CDR2 FQGNSA. CDR3 length: 12 amino acids. Deletions cut 9 bases from V and 2 bases from J, with 5 bases between. CDR3 in DNA: TGTGCCAGTACCCCTGGGGCCAACGTCCTGACTTTC. Translated: CASTPGANVLTF. The full variable domain, with the rest looked up from reference TRBV7-2 and TRBJ2-6, is GAGVSQSPSNKVTEKGKDVELRCDPISGHTALYWYRQSLGQGLEFLIYFQGNSAPDKSGLPSDRFSAERTGGSVSTLTIQRTQQEDSAVYLCASTPGANVLTFGAGSRLTVL.

In this sample, this clone turned up a few times. The V gene is TRBV5-4, the J gene TRBJ2-3; 8 positions agree with TRBD1. The CDR3 has 14 amino acids. Looked up from germline, CDR1 is SGHNT and CDR2 is YYREEE (reference sequence). The V segment lost 4 bases and the J segment 4 bases; nucleotides outside the gene matches: 5. The CDR3 sequence: CASSPGQGADTQYF. The CDR3 nucleotides read TGTGCCAGCAGCCCCGGACAGGGAGCAGATACGCAGTATTTT.

The chain joins TRBV19 to TRBJ1-5, with 9 bases that match TRBD1. This CDR3 spans 14 amino acids. J was trimmed by 7 bases and V by 8 bases; bases with no gene match: 9. CDR1 LNHDA and CDR2 SQIVND come from the germline V gene (reference sequence). In DNA form, the CDR3 reads TGTGCCAGTGGCAAGGACAGGGGAAGGCAGCCCCAGCATTTT. It codes for CASGKDRGRQPQHF.

This clone is judged medium-sized (0.01 to 0.1%). The chain uses TRBV7-6 and TRBJ1-5; D is ambiguous. Per germline, CDR1 SGHVS and CDR2 FNYEAQ. Between the trimmed V and J ends, which lost 1 base and 6 bases, there was a span of 10 bases. The CDR3 is 14 residues long. The CDR3 nucleotides read TGTGCCAGCAGCTTAGGAGCCGAGGGTCAGCCCCAGCATTTT. It translates to CASSLGAEGQPQHF.

This clone was recorded once. The V gene is TRBV5-4, the J gene TRBJ2-1; 13 bases map to TRBD2. This CDR3 is built from 16 residues. Trimming removed 3 bases from V and 4 bases from J; junction bases left unmatched: 4. Germline V gene data show CDR1 as SGHNT and CDR2 as YYREEE (reference sequence). CDR3 sequence: CASSSGTSGTYNEQFF. The DNA of the CDR3 is TGTGCCAGCAGCTCCGGGACTAGCGGGACTTACAATGAGCAGTTCTTC. Variable domain in full (rest from reference TRBV5-4 and TRBJ2-1): ETGVTQSPTHLIKTRGQQVTLRCSSQSGHNTVSWYQQALGQGPQFIFQYYREEENGRGNFPPRFSGLQFPNYSSELNVNALELDDSALYLCASSSGTSGTYNEQFFGPGTRLTVL.

This clone showed up just a few times. The V and J genes are TRBV30 and TRBJ1-6; the D is unclear. V gave up 2 bases and J gave up 0 bases, with 8 bases separating them. The germline V gene encodes CDR1 GTSNPN and CDR2 SVGIG (reference sequence). CDR3 length equals 15 residues. DNA for the CDR3: TGTGCCTGGAGTCACGGTGTCTCCTATAATTCACCCCTCCACTTT. Protein sequence: CAWSHGVSYNSPLHF.

This clone appeared a single time. V usage is TRBV7-2 and J usage is TRBJ2-1, with 10 bases lining up with TRBD2. Unmatched junction bases numbered 10, after V lost 5 bases and J lost 3 bases. The CDR3 loop spans 17 amino acids. Per the germline V gene, CDR1 is SGHTA and CDR2 is FQGNSA. This CDR3 reads CASSGDSGGTLYNEQFF. Here the CDR3 DNA reads TGTGCCAGCAGCGGCGATAGCGGGGGGACCCTCTACAATGAGCAGTTCTTC.

This clone was counted once. As DNA, the CDR3 is TGTGCCAGCTCACCACCAGGCGGGATCTCTGGAAACACCATATATTTT. It encodes CASSPPGGISGNTIYF. The V gene is TRBV18, the J gene TRBJ1-3, with unresolved D. The CDR3 spans 16 residues. Germline V gene sequence: CDR1 KGHSH, CDR2 LQKENI. Trimming took off 0 bases at V and 0 bases at J, with 9 bases between the two ends.

The V and J genes are TRBV5-1 and TRBJ1-4; TRBD1 matches at 9 bases. V was clipped by 2 bases and J by 5 bases; unmatched bases: 1. Per the germline V gene, CDR1 is SGHRS and CDR2 is YFSETQ. The CDR3 totals 14 residues. CDR3 coding DNA: TGCGCCAGCAGCTTTGGACAGGGGAATGAAAAACTGTTTTTT. Its protein product is CASSFGQGNEKLFF.

The J gene is TRBJ2-1, the V gene TRBV5-1, with D possibly TRBD2 on 6 matching bases. The CDR3 consists of 15 residues. CDR1 and CDR2 from the germline V gene are SGHRS and YFSETQ. Trimming cost V 5 bases and J 4 bases, with 16 bases left between them. The CDR3 reads CASREGLEVYNEQFF. Written as DNA, the CDR3 is TGCGCCAGCAGAGAGGGACTCGAAGTGTACAATGAGCAGTTCTTC. Variable domain in full (rest from reference TRBV5-1 and TRBJ2-1): KAGVTQTPRYLIKTRGQQVTLSCSPISGHRSVSWYQQTPGQGLQFLFEYFSETQRNKGNFPGRFSGRQFSNSRSEMNVSTLELGDSALYLCASREGLEVYNEQFFGPGTRLTVL.

This chain links TRBV19 with TRBJ2-2, with D perhaps being TRBD1 or TRBD2 (5 bases each). This CDR3 contains 13 residues. Germline V gene sequence: CDR1 LNHDA, CDR2 SQIVND (reference sequence). Trimming left V 3 bases short and J 6 bases short, with 8 bases between. CDR3 in DNA: TGTGCCAGTAGTATCTGGGGGTCCGGGGAGCTGTTTTTT. Translated: CASSIWGSGELFF.

The chain recombines TRBV19 with TRBJ2-5, with TRBD2 matching over 16 bases. Trimming at V came to 1 base and at J to 5 bases, leaving 10 bases not matched to a gene. The CDR3 has 19 residues. Germline-derived CDR1 and CDR2 are LNHDA and SQIVND (reference sequence). DNA for the CDR3: TGTGCCAGTAGTATAGTAGGGACTAGCGGGGGGGGCAGGTTTGAGACCCAGTACTTC. Translating it yields CASSIVGTSGGGRFETQYF.

V usage is TRBV11-1 and J usage is TRBJ2-7; D possibly corresponds to TRBD2 (6 bases). CDR1 is SGHAT, CDR2 FQDESV, per germline (reference sequence). This CDR3 has 14 amino acids. V lost 5 bases to trimming and J lost 1 base, with 12 bases between them. CDR3 sequence (DNA): TGTGCCAGCAGCCTAGGAGGGGCTTCCTACGAGCAGTACTTC. Its protein product is CASSLGGASYEQYF.

The chain recombines TRBV6-5 with TRBJ2-5; possibly TRBD2 for D (6 bases). Germline values: CDR1 MNHEY, CDR2 SVGAGI. The CDR3 length is 14 residues. The ends were cut back, 2 bases at V and 7 bases at J, with 14 bases in the middle. The CDR3 is CASSYEGGRGTQYF. The CDR3, as DNA: TGTGCCAGCAGTTACGAGGGCGGGCGGGGGACCCAGTACTTC.